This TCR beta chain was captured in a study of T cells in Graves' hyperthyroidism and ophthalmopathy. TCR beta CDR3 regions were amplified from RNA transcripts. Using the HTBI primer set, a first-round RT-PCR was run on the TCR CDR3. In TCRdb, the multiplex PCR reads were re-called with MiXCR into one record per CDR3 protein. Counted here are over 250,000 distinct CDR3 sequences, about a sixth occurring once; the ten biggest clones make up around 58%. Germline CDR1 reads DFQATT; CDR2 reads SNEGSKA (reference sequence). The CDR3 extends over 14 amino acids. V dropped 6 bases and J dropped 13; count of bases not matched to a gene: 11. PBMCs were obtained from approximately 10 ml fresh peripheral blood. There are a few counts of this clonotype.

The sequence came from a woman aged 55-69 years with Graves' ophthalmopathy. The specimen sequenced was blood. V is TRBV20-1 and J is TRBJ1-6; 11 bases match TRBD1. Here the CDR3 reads CSAERDRGSIPLHF. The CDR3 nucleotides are TGCAGTGCGGAAAGGGACAGGGGGTCGATCCCCCTCCACTTT.